This T cell receptor beta chain was retrieved from a study of blood T cell repertoires in COVID-19. With 3 bases removed from V and 0 bases from J, the gap between germline ends came to 9 bases. Germline CDR1 is SQVTM and CDR2 is ANQGSEA. This CDR3 comprises 14 residues. This clone was seen a few times. The table came from immunoSEQ multiplex PCR; TCRdb's copy has only in-frame clones and leaves some out. The sample carries 120,000 to 150,000 clones, more than 70% recorded once. This chain connects TRBV29-1 to TRBJ2-1; no clear D gene. This TCR was sampled from a man aged 60 to 69 with active or convalescent COVID-19. The sequenced sample consisted of peripheral blood. CDR3 nucleotide sequence: TGCAGCGTTGATCCGTGGAGCTCCTACAATGAGCAGTTCTTC. Translated: CSVDPWSSYNEQFF.